These 25 T cell receptor beta chains were sequenced from one sample in a study of Tregs in tolerant kidney transplant recipients. Libraries were prepared by immunoSEQ multiplex PCR; TCRdb keeps only in-frame clonotypes and omits some of them. Of 110,000 or so clones in the sample, roughly 92% were seen once. Sequencing was done on a sample of CD4+ T cells from blood. All receptors derive from a human donor in good health.

The chain uses TRBV29-1 and TRBJ1-1, with D hard to call. The CDR3 runs to 15 residues. In germline, CDR1 is SQVTM, CDR2 ANQGSEA. V lost 4 bases and J 0 bases, leaving 15 bases between the germline ends. The CDR3 loop reads CSVGSASWVNTEAFF. CDR3 bases: TGCAGCGTTGGGTCGGCAAGCTGGGTGAACACTGAAGCTTTCTTT.

V usage is TRBV19 and J usage is TRBJ1-2; 7 bases match TRBD1. Germline V gene sequence: CDR1 LNHDA, CDR2 SQIVND (reference sequence). V shed 7 bases, J shed 0 bases, and the junction held 8 bases outside the gene matches. This CDR3 comprises 15 residues. DNA for the CDR3: TGTGCCAGTACCCTAAACAGGGGAGCTAACTATGGCTACACCTTC. It specifies CASTLNRGANYGYTF.

This chain connects TRBV5-6 to TRBJ1-2, with 7 bases identical to TRBD1. The CDR3 is 16 amino acids. CDR1 is SGHDT, CDR2 YYEEEE, per germline. Trimming removed 0 bases from V and 8 bases from J; junction bases left unmatched: 13. Written as DNA, the CDR3 is TGTGCCAGCAGCTTGGACGGGCTAAGGGGGCGAGTAGGCTACACCTTC. This codes for CASSLDGLRGRVGYTF. The full variable domain, rest sourced from reference TRBV5-6 and TRBJ1-2, is DAGVTQSPTHLIKTRGQQVTLRCSPKSGHDTVSWYQQALGQGPQFIFQYYEEEERQRGNFPDRFSGHQFPNYSSELNVNALLLGDSALYLCASSLDGLRGRVGYTFGSGTRLTVV.

The V and J genes are TRBV18 and TRBJ2-1, with 10 bases identical to TRBD1. There are 16 residues in the CDR3. V lost 6 bases, J lost 4 bases, and 9 bases stayed unmatched. From germline, CDR1 is KGHSH and CDR2 LQKENI. Here the CDR3 reads CASSGTGTGDYNEQFF. The CDR3 nucleotides are TGTGCCAGCTCCGGTACCGGGACAGGGGATTACAATGAGCAGTTCTTC.

The rearrangement links TRBV11-2 to TRBJ1-2; TRBD1 matches 7 bases. Germline CDR1 SGHAT, CDR2 FQNNGV. There are 16 residues in the CDR3. V was clipped by 3 bases and J by 8 bases; unmatched bases: 15. CDR3 protein: CASSLAPLTGASGYTF. CDR3 nucleotide sequence: TGTGCCAGCAGCTTGGCCCCCCTTACAGGGGCATCGGGCTACACCTTC.

The V gene is TRBV7-6, the J gene TRBJ2-2; no firm D call. V shed 4 bases and J shed 6 bases, with 9 bases lying between them. The CDR3 spans 13 residues. Looked up from germline, CDR1 is SGHVS and CDR2 is FNYEAQ. CDR3 coding DNA: TGTGCCAGCAGCTCAACCGTGGCCGGGGAGCTGTTTTTT. This translates into CASSSTVAGELFF.

V gene TRBV19 combines with J gene TRBJ2-7; 9 nucleotides line up with TRBD1. CDR3 length: 15 residues. Germline CDR1 is LNHDA and CDR2 is SQIVND (reference sequence). Trimming took 5 bases from V and 2 from J; bases not matched to a gene: 7. CDR3 loop: CASSVRQGGPYEQYF. The CDR3 nucleotides read TGTGCCAGTAGTGTTCGACAGGGGGGCCCCTACGAGCAGTACTTC.

Comment on this clone: The junction differs from germline at one of its ends, possibly a read error. The chain carries TRBV20-1 and TRBJ1-2; D unclear. The germline CDR1 and CDR2 sequences are DFQATT and SNEGSKA (reference sequence). The CDR3 is made up of 10 amino acids. CDR3 DNA: TGCAGTGCTAGAGATCGCGTTGGGGTTTTC. It translates to CSARDRVGVF.

The CDR3 protein is CASSPTGLPGSGNTIYF. The CDR3 DNA reads as TGTGCCAGCAGTCCAACAGGGCTTCCAGGCTCTGGAAACACCATATATTTT. The chain combines TRBV2 with TRBJ1-3, with D tentatively TRBD1 (6 bases). The CDR3 extends over 17 amino acids. Looked up from germline, CDR1 is SNHLY and CDR2 is FYNNEI. The V end lost 5 bases, the J end lost 0 bases, and 17 bases lay between the germline ends.

V gene TRBV6-5 combines with J gene TRBJ2-5; D not certain. Germline V lookup: CDR1 MNHEY, CDR2 SVGAGI. The CDR3 totals 15 residues. Trimming left V 0 bases short and J 6 bases short, with 14 bases between. The CDR3 reads CASSYSSGRAKTQYF. CDR3 nucleotide sequence: TGTGCCAGCAGTTACTCTTCGGGTCGGGCTAAGACCCAGTACTTC.

The chain is built from TRBV9 and TRBJ1-2; 8 nucleotides match TRBD1. Germline V gene data show CDR1 as SGDLS and CDR2 as YYNGEE. The trim removed 2 bases at V and 7 bases at J, leaving 7 bases unmatched. The CDR3 has 14 residues. The CDR3, as DNA: TGTGCCAGCAGCGTTTCCGAGACAGGGGTTGGCTACACCTTC. The encoded protein is CASSVSETGVGYTF.

The chain carries TRBV21-1 and TRBJ1-3; TRBD1, the D gene given by the table, was not confirmed from the DNA. TRBV21-1 is a recognized pseudogene. The CDR3 consists of 16 residues. In nucleotides, the CDR3 is TGTGCCAGCAGTCGACCGCACAGGGGTGAGAAGAACACCATATATTTT. Amino acids: CASSRPHRGEKNTIYF.

The chain links TRBV2 to TRBJ1-5; tentative D call: TRBD1 (6 bases). Trimming took 11 bases from V and 4 from J, leaving 15 bases between them. Germline V lookup: CDR1 SNHLY, CDR2 FYNNEI. This CDR3 comprises 13 residues. The CDR3 nucleotides read TGTGCCTCGGGGAGGGACAATAATCAGCCCCAGCATTTT. It encodes CASGRDNNQPQHF.

The chain has TRBV5-4 and TRBJ2-7; 9 nucleotides line up with TRBD1. Germline lookup yields CDR1 SGHNT and CDR2 YYREEE (reference sequence). V shed 0 bases, J shed 4 bases, and the junction held 5 bases outside the gene matches. The CDR3 has 15 amino acids. The CDR3 loop reads CASSLGGDREYEQYF. CDR3 DNA sequence: TGTGCCAGCAGCTTGGGGGGGGACAGGGAATACGAGCAGTACTTC.

The rearrangement joins TRBV27 to TRBJ1-5; TRBD1 matches 12 bases. The V gene end was trimmed by 4 bases and the J gene end by 4 bases; junction bases not matched to a gene: 11. This CDR3 spans 18 amino acids. CDR1 and CDR2 from the germline V gene are MNHEY and SMNVEV (reference sequence). The CDR3 is CASSSHFRDRGPNQPQHF. The CDR3 DNA follows: TGTGCCAGCAGTTCCCACTTCCGGGACAGGGGGCCGAATCAGCCCCAGCATTTT.

V and J are TRBV6-6 and TRBJ1-1; TRBD1 matches at 9 bases. This CDR3 is built from 14 residues. CDR1 and CDR2 from the germline V gene are MNHNY and SVGAGI (reference sequence). V lost 2 bases to trimming and J lost 6 bases; unmatched junction nucleotides: 4. CDR3 region: CASSYTRQGAEAFF. The CDR3, as DNA: TGTGCCAGCAGTTACACCCGACAGGGGGCTGAAGCTTTCTTT.

The chain links TRBV29-1 to TRBJ1-5, with 9 bases lining up with TRBD1. Germline V gene data show CDR1 as SQVTM and CDR2 as ANQGSEA. The CDR3 has 14 residues. Trimming at V came to 7 bases and at J to 4 bases, leaving 8 bases not matched to a gene. CDR3 region: CSALTGGSNQPQHF. In nucleotides, the CDR3 is TGCAGCGCCTTGACAGGGGGGTCAAATCAGCCCCAGCATTTT.

The chain links TRBV2 to TRBJ2-2; TRBD2 matches at 9 bases. V lost 3 bases, J lost 6 bases, and 5 bases stayed unmatched. Germline assignment: CDR1 SNHLY and CDR2 FYNNEI. This CDR3 region has 15 residues. The CDR3 DNA is TGTGCCAGCAGTGACATTAGCGGGGGTGCCGGGGAGCTGTTTTTT. This encodes CASSDISGGAGELFF.

This chain links TRBV5-1 with TRBJ2-5, with a possible D match to TRBD1 (6 bases). The CDR3 extends over 15 amino acids. V lost 2 bases and J 2 bases, leaving 13 bases between the germline ends. The germline CDR1 and CDR2 sequences are SGHRS and YFSETQ. The CDR3 bases are TGCGCCAGCAGCTTCCCAGGGGTCCTACAAGAGACCCAGTACTTC. Translating gives CASSFPGVLQETQYF.

This CDR3 is CSARDHHEQYF. CDR3 bases: TGCAGTGCTAGAGATCACCACGAGCAGTACTTC. The J gene is TRBJ2-7, the V gene TRBV20-1, with no clear D. CDR1 is DFQATT and CDR2 is SNEGSKA in the germline V gene (reference sequence). The V end was cut by 0 bases, the J end by 5 bases, with 5 bases between. The CDR3 is made up of 11 amino acids.

The genes are TRBV6-5 and TRBJ1-5; D is possibly TRBD1 (5 bases). Trimming cost V 8 bases and J 7 bases, with 18 bases left between them. Germline V gives CDR1 MNHEY, CDR2 SVGAGI. CDR3 size: 14 residues. The CDR3 DNA is TGTGCCAGCGGAACGGGAAGGGCAGGGCAGCCCCAGCATTTT. This sequence encodes CASGTGRAGQPQHF.

The chain combines TRBV18 with TRBJ1-1; tentatively, D is TRBD1 (5 bases). V lost 5 bases and J 1 base, leaving 8 bases between the germline ends. The germline gives CDR1 KGHSH, CDR2 LQKENI. The CDR3 is made up of 13 amino acids. The CDR3 sequence: CASSWTPNTEAFF. The CDR3 DNA reads as TGTGCCAGCTCATGGACACCGAACACTGAAGCTTTCTTT.

Regarding this clone: One junction end disagrees with the germline gene, perhaps due to a read error. The chain has TRBV5-1 and TRBJ1-2, with D perhaps matching TRBD1 (5 bases). This CDR3 comprises 13 residues. From germline, CDR1 is SGHRS and CDR2 YFSETQ. This chain's CDR3 is CASSLGQNYDYTF. CDR3 nucleotide sequence: TGCGCCAGCAGCTTGGGACAGAACTATGACTACACCTTC.

The J gene is TRBJ1-5, the V gene TRBV4-2; D call uncertain. Germline loops: CDR1 LGHNA, CDR2 YNFKEQ. Trimming cost V 0 bases and J 5 bases, with 11 bases left between them. CDR3 size: 15 residues. This CDR3 reads CASSQDGQKHQPQHF. CDR3 nucleotides: TGTGCCAGCAGCCAAGATGGCCAGAAACATCAGCCCCAGCATTTT.

This chain links TRBV7-9 with TRBJ1-2; weak D call: TRBD1 (6 bases). Germline V gives CDR1 SEHNR, CDR2 FQNEAQ (reference sequence). CDR3 length: 19 residues. Trimming removed 8 bases from V and 1 base from J, with 29 bases in between. The CDR3 is CASRGGLDRSEGFNYGYTF. The CDR3 DNA follows: TGTGCCAGCCGGGGCGGATTAGACAGGTCTGAGGGATTTAACTATGGCTACACCTTC.